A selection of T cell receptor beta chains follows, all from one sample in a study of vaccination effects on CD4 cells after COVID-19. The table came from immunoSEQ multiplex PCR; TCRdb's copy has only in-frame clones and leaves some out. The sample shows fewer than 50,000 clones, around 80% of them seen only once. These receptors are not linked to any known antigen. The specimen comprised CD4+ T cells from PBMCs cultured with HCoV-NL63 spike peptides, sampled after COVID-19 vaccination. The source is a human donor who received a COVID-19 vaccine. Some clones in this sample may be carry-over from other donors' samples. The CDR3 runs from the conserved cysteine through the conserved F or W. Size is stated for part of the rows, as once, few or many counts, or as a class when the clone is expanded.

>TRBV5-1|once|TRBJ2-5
CASGRLGGEETQYF
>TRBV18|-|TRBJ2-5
CASSPLLQGGKETQYF
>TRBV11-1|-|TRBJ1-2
CASSLEHGNYGYTF
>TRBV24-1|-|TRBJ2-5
CATSDSRGHETQYF
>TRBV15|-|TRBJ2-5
CATSRASASNQETQYF
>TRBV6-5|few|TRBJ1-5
CASKISRDQPQHF
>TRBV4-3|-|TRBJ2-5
CASSQDGRGGATETQYF
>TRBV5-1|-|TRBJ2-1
CASSSTPGTGGNEQFF
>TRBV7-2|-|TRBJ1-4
CASSRDTGAIREKLFF
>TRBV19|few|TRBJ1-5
CASIGTGGLLGNQPQHF
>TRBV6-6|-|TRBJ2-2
CASSRDLPNTGELFF
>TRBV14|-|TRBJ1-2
CASSQQGGNYGYTF
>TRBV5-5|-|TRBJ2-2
CASSLESTGELFF
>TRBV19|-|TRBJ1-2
CASSMGLKSGGDYGYTF
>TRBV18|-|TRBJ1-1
CASSPEVMNTEAFF
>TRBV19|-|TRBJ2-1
CASSLTPYNEQFF
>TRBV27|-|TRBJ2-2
CASARSSRAMGPGELFF
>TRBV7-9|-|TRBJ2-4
CASSLGAGLGKNIQYF
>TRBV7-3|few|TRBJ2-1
CASSFRTGTGYNEQFF
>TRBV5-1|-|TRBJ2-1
CASQRGSYNEQFF
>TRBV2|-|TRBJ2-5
CASTTVRPQETQYF
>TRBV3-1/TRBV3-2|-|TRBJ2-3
CASSQRTTSGISDTQYF
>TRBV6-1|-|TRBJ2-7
CASSERDSSYEQYF
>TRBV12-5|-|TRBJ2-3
CASGPTEYTQYF
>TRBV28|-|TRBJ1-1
CASSPGTGLEAFF
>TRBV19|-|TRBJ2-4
CASARQGVGDIQYF
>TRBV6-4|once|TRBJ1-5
CASSEFVGSNQPQHF
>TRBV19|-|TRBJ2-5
CASSQAGLKETQYF
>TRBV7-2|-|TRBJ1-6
CASSLGDGWGNSPLHF
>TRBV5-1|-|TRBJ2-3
CASSLVRAAQADTQYF
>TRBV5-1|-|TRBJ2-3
CASSLVGTGGTDTQYF
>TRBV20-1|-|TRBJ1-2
CSAKVGMGYTF
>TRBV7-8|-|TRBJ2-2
CASSLVGVNTGELFF